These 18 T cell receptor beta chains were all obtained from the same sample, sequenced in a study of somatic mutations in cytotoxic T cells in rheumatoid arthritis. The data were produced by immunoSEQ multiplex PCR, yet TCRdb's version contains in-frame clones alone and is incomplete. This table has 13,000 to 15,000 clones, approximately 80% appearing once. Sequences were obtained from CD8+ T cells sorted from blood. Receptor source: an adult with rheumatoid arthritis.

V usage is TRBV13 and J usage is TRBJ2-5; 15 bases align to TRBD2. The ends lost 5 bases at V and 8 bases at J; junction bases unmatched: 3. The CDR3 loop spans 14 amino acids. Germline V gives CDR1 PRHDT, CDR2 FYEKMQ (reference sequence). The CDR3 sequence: CASSAGLAGGTQYF. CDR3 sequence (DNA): TGTGCCAGCAGCGCGGGACTAGCGGGAGGTACCCAGTACTTC.

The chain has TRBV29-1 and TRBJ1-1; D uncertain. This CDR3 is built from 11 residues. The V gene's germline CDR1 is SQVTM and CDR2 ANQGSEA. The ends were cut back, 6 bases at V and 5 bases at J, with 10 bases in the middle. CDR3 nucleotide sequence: TGCAGCGTGGTGTGGGGTACTGAAGCTTTCTTT. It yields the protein CSVVWGTEAFF.

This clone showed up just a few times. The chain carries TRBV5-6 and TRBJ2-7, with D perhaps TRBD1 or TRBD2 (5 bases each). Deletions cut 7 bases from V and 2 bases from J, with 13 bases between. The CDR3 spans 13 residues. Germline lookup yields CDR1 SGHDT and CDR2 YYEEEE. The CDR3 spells CASQRDGTYEQYF. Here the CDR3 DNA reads TGTGCCAGCCAAAGGGACGGAACCTACGAGCAGTACTTC.

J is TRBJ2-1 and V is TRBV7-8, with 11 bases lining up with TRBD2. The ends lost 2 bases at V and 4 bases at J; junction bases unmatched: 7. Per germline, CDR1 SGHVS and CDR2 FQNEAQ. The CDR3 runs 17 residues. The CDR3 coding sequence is TGTGCCAGCAGCTTATTGGGACTAGCGGTTTCTTACAATGAGCAGTTCTTC. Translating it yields CASSLLGLAVSYNEQFF.

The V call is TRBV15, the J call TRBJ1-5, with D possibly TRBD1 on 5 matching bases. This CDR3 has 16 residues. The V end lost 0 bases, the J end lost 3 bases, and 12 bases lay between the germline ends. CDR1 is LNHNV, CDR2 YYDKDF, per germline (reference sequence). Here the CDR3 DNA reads TGTGCCACCAGCAGAGATGGTAGAGGGGACAATCAGCCCCAGCATTTT. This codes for CATSRDGRGDNQPQHF.

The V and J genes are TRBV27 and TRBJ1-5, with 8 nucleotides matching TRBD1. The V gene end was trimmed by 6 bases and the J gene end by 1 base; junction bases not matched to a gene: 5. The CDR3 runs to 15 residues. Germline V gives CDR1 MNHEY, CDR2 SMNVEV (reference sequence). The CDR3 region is CASSAGGKSNQPQHF. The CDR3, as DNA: TGTGCCAGCAGCGCAGGGGGCAAGAGCAATCAGCCCCAGCATTTT.

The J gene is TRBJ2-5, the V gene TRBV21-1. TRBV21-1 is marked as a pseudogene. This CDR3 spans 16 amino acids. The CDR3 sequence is CASSARAPGRLQTQYF. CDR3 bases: TGTGCCAGCAGCGCACGAGCCCCGGGACGATTACAGACCCAGTACTTC.

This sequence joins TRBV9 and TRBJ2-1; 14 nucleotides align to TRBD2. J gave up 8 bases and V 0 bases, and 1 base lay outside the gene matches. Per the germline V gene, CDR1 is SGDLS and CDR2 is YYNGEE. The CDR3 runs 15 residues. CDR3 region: CASSVEGLAGDEQFF. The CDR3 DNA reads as TGTGCCAGCAGCGTAGAGGGACTAGCGGGGGATGAGCAGTTCTTC.

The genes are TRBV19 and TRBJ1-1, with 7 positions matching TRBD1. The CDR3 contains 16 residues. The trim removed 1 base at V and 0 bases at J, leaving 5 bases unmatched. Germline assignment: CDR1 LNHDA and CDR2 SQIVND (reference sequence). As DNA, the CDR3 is TGTGCCAGTAGTATAGGCCAGGGACAGATGAACACTGAAGCTTTCTTT. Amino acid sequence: CASSIGQGQMNTEAFF.

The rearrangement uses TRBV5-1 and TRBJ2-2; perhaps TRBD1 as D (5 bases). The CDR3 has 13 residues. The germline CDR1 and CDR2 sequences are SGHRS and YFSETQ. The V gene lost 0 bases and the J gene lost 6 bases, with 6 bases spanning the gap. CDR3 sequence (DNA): TGCGCCAGCAGCTTGGAAGGGGCCGGGGAGCTGTTTTTT. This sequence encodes CASSLEGAGELFF.

As DNA, the CDR3 is TGTGCCAGCAGCATGACCGGGACAGATACGCAGTATTTT. Protein: CASSMTGTDTQYF. The chain links TRBV6-5 to TRBJ2-3; D not resolved. V was pared by 6 bases and J by 3 bases, with 10 bases between. The CDR3 totals 13 residues. The germline CDR1 and CDR2 sequences are MNHEY and SVGAGI.

In DNA form, the CDR3 reads TGTGCCAGCAGCGGAATTGCTTCCGGGGCCAACGTCCTGACTTTC. It codes for CASSGIASGANVLTF. The V gene is TRBV9, the J gene TRBJ2-6; D is unresolved. Trimming cost V 3 bases and J 4 bases, with 11 bases left between them. Germline V gene data show CDR1 as SGDLS and CDR2 as YYNGEE. The CDR3 is 15 amino acids.

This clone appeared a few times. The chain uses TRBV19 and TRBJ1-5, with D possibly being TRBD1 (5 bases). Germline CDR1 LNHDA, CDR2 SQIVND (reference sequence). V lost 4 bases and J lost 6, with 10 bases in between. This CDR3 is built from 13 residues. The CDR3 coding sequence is TGTGCCAGTAGTACCTGGGGCGGTCAGCCCCAGCATTTT. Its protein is CASSTWGGQPQHF.

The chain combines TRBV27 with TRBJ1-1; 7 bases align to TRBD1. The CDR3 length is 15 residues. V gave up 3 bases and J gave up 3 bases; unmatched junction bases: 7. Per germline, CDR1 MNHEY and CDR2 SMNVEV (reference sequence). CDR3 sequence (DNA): TGTGCCAGCAGTTTGTTTGACAGGGCTCACACTGAAGCTTTCTTT. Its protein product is CASSLFDRAHTEAFF.

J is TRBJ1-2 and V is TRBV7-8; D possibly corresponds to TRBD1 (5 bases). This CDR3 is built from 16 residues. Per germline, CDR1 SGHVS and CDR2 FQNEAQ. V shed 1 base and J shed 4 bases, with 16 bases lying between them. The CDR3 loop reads CASSLGLLGRSYGYTF. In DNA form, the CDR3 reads TGTGCCAGCAGCTTAGGTCTGTTGGGACGGTCCTATGGCTACACCTTC.

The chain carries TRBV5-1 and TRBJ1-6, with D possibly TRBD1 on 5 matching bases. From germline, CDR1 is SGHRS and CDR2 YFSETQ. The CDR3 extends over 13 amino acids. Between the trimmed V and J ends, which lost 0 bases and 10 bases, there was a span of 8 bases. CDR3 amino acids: CASSLDQGSPLHF. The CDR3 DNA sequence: TGCGCCAGCAGCTTGGATCAGGGATCACCCCTCCACTTT. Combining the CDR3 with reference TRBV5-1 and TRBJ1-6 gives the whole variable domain KAGVTQTPRYLIKTRGQQVTLSCSPISGHRSVSWYQQTPGQGLQFLFEYFSETQRNKGNFPGRFSGRQFSNSRSEMNVSTLELGDSALYLCASSLDQGSPLHFGNGTRLTVT.

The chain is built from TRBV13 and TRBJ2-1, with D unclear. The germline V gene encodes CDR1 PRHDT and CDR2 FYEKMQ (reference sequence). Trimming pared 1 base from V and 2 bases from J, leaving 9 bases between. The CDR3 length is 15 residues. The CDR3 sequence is CASSLVLFPYNEQFF. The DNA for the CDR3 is TGTGCCAGCAGCTTAGTTCTGTTTCCCTACAATGAGCAGTTCTTC.

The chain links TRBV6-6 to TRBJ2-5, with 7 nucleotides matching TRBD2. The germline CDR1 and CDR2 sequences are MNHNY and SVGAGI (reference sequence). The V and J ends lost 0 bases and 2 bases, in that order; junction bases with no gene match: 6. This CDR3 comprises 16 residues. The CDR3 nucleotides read TGTGCCAGCAGTTACTCCCCAGCAGCGGGGCAAGAGACCCAGTACTTC. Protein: CASSYSPAAGQETQYF.